This T cell receptor beta chain was recorded in a study of CD8 T cells in Susac syndrome. After removal of 0 bases from V and 6 bases from J, the junction contained 9 bases not matched to a gene. The CDR3 runs 17 residues. Germline V gives CDR1 MGHDK, CDR2 SYGVNS. RNA amounts of roughly 0.45 to 1 ug underwent reverse transcription with random hexamers. TCRdb ran MiXCR on the immunoSEQ multiplex PCR reads and lists one entry per CDR3 protein. Of some 400,000 distinct CDR3 sequences in the sample, more than 80% were seen once. The J gene is TRBJ2-1, the V gene TRBV25-1; 9 nucleotides line up with TRBD2. The clonotype comes from a human donor with multiple sclerosis. Sequenced material: CD8+ T cells from PBMCs. The CDR3 DNA follows: TGTGCCAGCAGTGAATATTTTCCTAGCGGGGAGGGCAATGAGCAGTTCTTC. This encodes CASSEYFPSGEGNEQFF. Supplemented by reference TRBV25-1 and TRBJ2-1, the full variable domain reads EADIYQTPRYLVIGTGKKITLECSQTMGHDKMYWYQQDPGMELHLIHYSYGVNSTEKGDLSSESTVSRIRTEHFPLTLESARPSHTSQYLCASSEYFPSGEGNEQFFGPGTRLTVL.